This T cell receptor beta chain is drawn from a study of blood T cells in healthy people across ages. The germline V gene encodes CDR1 SGHVS and CDR2 FQNEAQ. The CDR3 has 15 residues. V was cut by 2 bases and J by 3 bases, with 10 bases left in between. Researchers report isolating at least 6 million PBMCs per sample. Alongside a J-beta primer mix, a sample-barcoded 5' primer served in a second PCR lasting about 6 to 11 cycles. From the 5' RACE reads, TCRdb called clonotypes with MiXCR, one entry per CDR3 protein. The sample has around 1,000,000 distinct CDR3 sequences; around 27% are singletons. This sample was shared with a second study, whose subject was T cells of mothers and their children.

This TCR was recovered from a girl aged 2-10 years in good health. What was sequenced was blood. This chain joins TRBV7-8 and TRBJ2-2; D ambiguous. CDR3 in amino acids: CASSLTLTYTGELFF. In DNA form, the CDR3 reads TGTGCCAGCAGCTTAACGTTGACCTACACCGGGGAGCTGTTTTTT.